This T cell receptor beta chain was retrieved from a study of T-cell memory formation after mild COVID-19. Germline loops: CDR1 MNHEY, CDR2 SVGAGI. The V end was cut by 6 bases, the J end by 1 base, with 22 bases between. The length of the CDR3 is 17 residues. This clonotype showed up just once. Its antigen is as yet unknown. Study results and limitations: Of the contracting clones, CD4+ ones lay mainly in CM and EM, and CD8+ ones in EMRA.

TCRdb reanalysed the 5' RACE reads using MiXCR and keeps one entry per CDR3 protein. The sample lists about 340,000 distinct CDR3 sequences, under 15% occurring once. The chain carries TRBV6-5 and TRBJ2-7; the D gene could be TRBD1 or TRBD2 (6 bases each). This TCR was sampled from a man aged 18 to 30 who had mild COVID-19 (a few samples of this study predate the infection). Cell type and time point are not known. The sample taken for sequencing was PBMCs or a T cell subset sorted from them (not recorded which). CDR3: CASSRLVGAGRSYEQYF. In DNA, the CDR3 is TGTGCCAGCAGCCGCCTTGTGGGGGCGGGGAGATCCTACGAGCAGTACTTC.